These T cell receptor beta chains were read from a single sample in a study of cytomegalovirus exposure and HLA in healthy donors. Produced via immunoSEQ multiplex PCR; TCRdb's table is partial and in-frame only. Of approximately 220,000 clones detected, approximately 80% appear once; the ten largest clones hold roughly 0.66%. The sample consisted of PBMCs. All receptors derive from a boy aged 2 to 9 in good health and CMV-seronegative. CDR3s include the opening cysteine and the closing phenylalanine or tryptophan. A D gene is named only where the DNA matches it firmly. The size of a clone is reported for some rows only, either as once, few or many, or as a class for expanded clones.

D gene | J gene | clone size | V gene | CDR3 length | CDR3 DNA | CDR3 protein
- | TRBJ2-1 | - | TRBV10-3 | 16 | TGTGCCACCGGGAGGGGGCATCGGAAGATTTACAATGAGCAGTTCTTC | CATGRGHRKIYNEQFF
TRBD1 | TRBJ2-3 | - | TRBV28 | 15 | TGTGCCAGCTTTACGAGGCAGGGGGACACAGATACGCAGTATTTT | CASFTRQGDTDTQYF
TRBD1 | TRBJ2-2 | - | TRBV30 | 13 | TGTGCCTATAGGCCACAGGGGCACGGGGAGCTGTTTTTT | CAYRPQGHGELFF
- | TRBJ2-3 | - | TRBV4-2 | 16 | TGTGCCAGCAGCCAAGAAAGGTGGGAGGGCACAGATACGCAGTATTTT | CASSQERWEGTDTQYF
TRBD1 | TRBJ1-6 | - | TRBV4-2 | 16 | TGTGCCAGCAGCTTCGACCCGGGACAGGATAATTCACCCCTCCACTTT | CASSFDPGQDNSPLHF
TRBD1 | TRBJ1-1 | few | TRBV5-6 | 16 | TGTGCCAGCAGCTTGGGGGGACAGGTCCTGAACACTGAAGCTTTCTTT | CASSLGGQVLNTEAFF
- | TRBJ2-5 | - | TRBV4-2 | 15 | TGTGCCAGCAGCCAGGACTTCGGGACTGCAGAGACCCAGTACTTC | CASSQDFGTAETQYF
- | TRBJ1-5 | - | TRBV7-8 | 15 | TGTGCCAGCAGCCCTATTACAGGGTTGGATCAGCCCCAGCATTTT | CASSPITGLDQPQHF
- | TRBJ2-5 | - | TRBV7-9 | 11 | TGTTCCAGCAGCCTCCGAGAGACCCAGTACTTC | CSSSLRETQYF
- | TRBJ2-7 | - | TRBV7-6 | 15 | TGTGCCAGCAGCTTAGTCAACGACAACACCTACGAGCAGTACTTC | CASSLVNDNTYEQYF
TRBD2 | TRBJ2-7 | - | TRBV5-1 | 14 | TGCGCCAGCAGCTTAAGCGGGGGGGCCAGGGAGCAGTACTTC | CASSLSGGAREQYF
- | TRBJ2-7 | - | TRBV7-9 | 14 | TGTGCCAGCAGCTTAGTCGACAGGAACTACGAGCAGTACTTC | CASSLVDRNYEQYF
- | TRBJ1-2 | - | TRBV18 | 13 | TGTGCCAGCTCACCAGGAGTCGCCTATGGCTACACCTTC | CASSPGVAYGYTF
TRBD1 | TRBJ2-7 | - | TRBV4-2 | 16 | TGTGCCAGCAGCCAAGAGGCGCAGGGGGCGACGGGTGAGCAGTACTTC | CASSQEAQGATGEQYF
TRBD2 | TRBJ2-7 | - | TRBV5-1 | 16 | TGCGCCAGCAGCATTTGGGGACTAGCGGGGAGGAACGAGCAGTACTTC | CASSIWGLAGRNEQYF
- | TRBJ2-5 | - | TRBV19 | 15 | TGTGCCAGTAGTATGAGGGCGGGATCACCAGAGACCCAGTACTTC | CASSMRAGSPETQYF
- | TRBJ2-3 | few | TRBV6-6 | 14 | TGTGCCAGCAGTTACCTGGAGGACACAGATACGCAGTATTTT | CASSYLEDTDTQYF
- | TRBJ1-2 | - | TRBV15 | 12 | TGTGCCACCAGCAGAGAAGAGAATGGCTACACCTTC | CATSREENGYTF
- | TRBJ2-1 | once | TRBV2 | 11 | TGTGCCAGTATCAGGGACAATGAGCAGTTCTTC | CASIRDNEQFF
TRBD1 | TRBJ2-5 | - | TRBV10-3 | 13 | TGTGCCATCAGGGGGACAGGGGAGGAGACCCAGTACTTC | CAIRGTGEETQYF
- | TRBJ1-2 | - | TRBV27 | 14 | TGTGCCAGCAGTTTATCAGGGGCCCGCTATGGCTACACCTTC | CASSLSGARYGYTF
- | TRBJ2-1 | - | TRBV2 | 13 | TGTGCCAGCAGTGAAGTTCAGGGTCGGGAGCAGTTCTTC | CASSEVQGREQFF
- | TRBJ1-2 | once | TRBV9 | 14 | TGTGCCAGCAACCCGGACAGCCTCCTTGTTGGCTACACCTTC | CASNPDSLLVGYTF
- | TRBJ1-1 | - | TRBV11-2 | 12 | TGTGCCAGCAGCTTAGCGGCGGCTGAAGCTTTCTTT | CASSLAAAEAFF
TRBD1 | TRBJ2-4 | - | TRBV18 | 15 | TGTGCCAGCTCCTATGGACAGGGCGTTTTAGACATTCAGTACTTC | CASSYGQGVLDIQYF
TRBD1 | TRBJ1-6 | - | TRBV6-7 | 16 | TGTGCCAGCACCCTGAACTGGGACAGGGTTAATTCACCCCTCCACTTT | CASTLNWDRVNSPLHF
TRBD2 | TRBJ2-3 | - | TRBV7-9 | 15 | TGTGCCAGCAGCGATCGGGAGGGCCGCGGAGATACGCAGTATTTT | CASSDREGRGDTQYF
- | TRBJ1-4 | - | TRBV6-5 | 13 | TGTGCCAGCGGGAGGGTAGTGGATGAAAAACTGTTTTTT | CASGRVVDEKLFF
- | TRBJ2-3 | - | TRBV29-1 | 14 | TGCAGCGTTGATATAGGGGTCAGCACAGATACGCAGTATTTT | CSVDIGVSTDTQYF
TRBD2 | TRBJ2-5 | - | TRBV6-5 | 15 | TGTGCCAGCAGTTACTCGGCGGGGGAGCAAGAGACCCAGTACTTC | CASSYSAGEQETQYF
TRBD1 | TRBJ2-7 | - | TRBV29-1 | 16 | TGCAGCGCGAACCTCGGGACAGGCGTGAGCTCCTACGAGCAGTACTTC | CSANLGTGVSSYEQYF
- | TRBJ1-1 | - | TRBV10-3 | 15 | TGTGCCATCAGTGAGTCGGGCAGGGTGGGGACTGAAGCTTTCTTT | CAISESGRVGTEAFF
TRBD2 | TRBJ2-2 | - | TRBV27 | 13 | TGTGCCAGCAGCCCAGCGGGAGGGGGGGAGCTGTTTTTT | CASSPAGGGELFF
- | TRBJ2-3 | - | TRBV7-2 | 15 | TGTGCCAGCAGCTCCAGCTGGACAGGCACAGATACGCAGTATTTT | CASSSSWTGTDTQYF
- | TRBJ1-2 | - | TRBV5-1 | 14 | TGCGCCAGCAGCTTGGGAGAGATTAACTATGGCTACACCTTC | CASSLGEINYGYTF
- | TRBJ1-2 | - | TRBV14 | 16 | TGTGCCAGCAGCCAAGCCCCGGTCCGGAGTAGCTATGGCTACACCTTC | CASSQAPVRSSYGYTF
- | TRBJ2-2 | - | TRBV29-1 | 17 | TGCAGCGTTGAAGATGACGGCAGCGCTCTGAACACCGGGGAGCTGTTTTTT | CSVEDDGSALNTGELFF
- | TRBJ2-1 | - | TRBV6-5 | 15 | TGTGCCAGCAGTTACTCGGGGGGACAGTACAATGAGCAGTTCTTC | CASSYSGGQYNEQFF
- | TRBJ1-4 | - | TRBV9 | 15 | TGTGCCAGCAGCCCGGAGGGGCGGGTTTTGGAAAAACTGTTTTTT | CASSPEGRVLEKLFF
TRBD2 | TRBJ2-1 | - | TRBV15 | 13 | TGTGCCACCCTAGCGGGAAGTTACAATGAGCAGTTCTTC | CATLAGSYNEQFF
- | TRBJ1-3 | - | TRBV30 | 12 | TGTGCCTGGAGTACCTCGGTCAACACCATATATTTT | CAWSTSVNTIYF
TRBD2 | TRBJ2-7 | - | TRBV11-3 | 15 | TGTGCCAGCAGCGATAGCGGGAGAAAGCTCTACGAGCAGTACTTC | CASSDSGRKLYEQYF
TRBD1 | TRBJ1-4 | few | TRBV6-5 | 14 | TGTGCCAGCAGTAGGAGGGGGCCGGGGGAAAAACTGTTTTTT | CASSRRGPGEKLFF
- | TRBJ1-2 | - | TRBV25-1 | 14 | TGTGCCAGCAGCATTGGTGGACAGTACTATGGCTACACCTTC | CASSIGGQYYGYTF
TRBD1 | TRBJ2-7 | - | TRBV2 | 14 | TGTGCCAGCAGTGACCGGGACAGGGGGTACGAGCAGTACTTC | CASSDRDRGYEQYF
TRBD2 | TRBJ2-7 | - | TRBV5-8 | 13 | TGTGCCAGCAGCTTGGGACTAGCGGGGGAGCAGTACTTC | CASSLGLAGEQYF
- | TRBJ1-1 | once | TRBV14 | 13 | TGTGCCAGCAGCCAAGATTCAAGGAGCACAGCTTTCTTT | CASSQDSRSTAFF
- | TRBJ2-7 | - | TRBV6-6 | 15 | TGTGCCAGCAGTCCTCGTCAGGGTCCTTTCTACGAGCAGTACTTC | CASSPRQGPFYEQYF
- | TRBJ2-7 | - | TRBV15 | 14 | TGTGCCACCAGCAGAGGAGAGGGCCTGTACGAGCAGTACTTC | CATSRGEGLYEQYF
- | TRBJ2-1 | - | TRBV7-6 | 16 | TGTGCCAGCAGCCACCTAGTCCCGGGTGCCTACAATGAGCAGTTCTTC | CASSHLVPGAYNEQFF
TRBD1 | TRBJ1-4 | - | TRBV5-6 | 15 | TGTGCCAGCAGCTTCCCGACAGGGGGTGGTGAAAAACTGTTTTTT | CASSFPTGGGEKLFF
TRBD2 | TRBJ2-3 | once | TRBV2 | 17 | TGTGCCAGCAGCCCCTCCGGCCGGAGCCAGCGGGGGGATACGCAGTATTTT | CASSPSGRSQRGDTQYF
TRBD2 | TRBJ2-1 | once | TRBV6-5 | 16 | TGTGCCAGCAGTTACTACCTAGCGGGAGGGGGGAATGAGCAGTTCTTC | CASSYYLAGGGNEQFF
TRBD2 | TRBJ2-3 | - | TRBV12-5 | 13 | TGTGCTAGTTCGCGGGGGTTCACAGATACGCAGTATTTT | CASSRGFTDTQYF
- | TRBJ1-2 | - | TRBV5-1 | 13 | TGCGCCAGCAGCTTGGCCGGGGACTATGGCTACACCTTC | CASSLAGDYGYTF